These T cell receptor beta chains were read from a single sample in a study of OX40 agonist ivuxolimab in advanced cancers. Only in-frame clones appear in the TCRdb table, and some are missing; sequencing was by immunoSEQ multiplex PCR. Altogether tens of thousands of clones are present, 88% being singletons, with the ten largest covering approximately 4.7%. The input for sequencing was CD4+ or CD8+ T cells sorted from blood, taken in a trial of the OX40 agonist ivuxolimab. These receptors all come from an adult with an advanced solid tumor such as melanoma, head and neck, liver or kidney cancer. The CDR3 runs from the conserved cysteine through the conserved F or W. Fields, in order: V gene, J gene, CDR3 protein.

v_gene: TRBV11-2
j_gene: TRBJ2-3
CDR3aa: CASSTGSYTDTQYF

v_gene: TRBV18
j_gene: TRBJ1-1
CDR3aa: CASSPLILGATEAFF

v_gene: TRBV12-5
j_gene: TRBJ1-2
CDR3aa: CASGSGLGYGYTF

v_gene: TRBV5-6
j_gene: TRBJ2-2
CDR3aa: CASSADRAVGELFF

v_gene: TRBV7-2
j_gene: TRBJ2-2
CDR3aa: CASSLTERTGELFF

v_gene: TRBV2
j_gene: TRBJ2-7
CDR3aa: CASSGVGPFGGAYEQYF

v_gene: TRBV6-6
j_gene: TRBJ1-4
CDR3aa: CASSYGATNEKLFF

v_gene: TRBV19
j_gene: TRBJ1-1
CDR3aa: CASSIPGQTGNTEAFF

v_gene: TRBV30
j_gene: TRBJ1-2
CDR3aa: CAWSKQVFLSGYTF

v_gene: TRBV27
j_gene: TRBJ2-1
CDR3aa: CASSSSGGTQVAFF

v_gene: TRBV7-9
j_gene: TRBJ1-6
CDR3aa: CASSTGQGMGSPLHF

v_gene: TRBV10-1
j_gene: TRBJ2-1
CDR3aa: CASSGMRGNEQFF

v_gene: TRBV5-8
j_gene: TRBJ1-2
CDR3aa: CASSPAGTGYGYTF

v_gene: TRBV7-2
j_gene: TRBJ1-2
CDR3aa: CASSIWTGEVGGYTF

v_gene: TRBV5-5
j_gene: TRBJ2-2
CDR3aa: CASSRGTGNDGELFF

v_gene: TRBV7-8
j_gene: TRBJ2-5
CDR3aa: CASSNQHRGNGETQYF

v_gene: TRBV9
j_gene: TRBJ1-5
CDR3aa: CASSLQGGDQPQHF

v_gene: TRBV7-9
j_gene: TRBJ2-5
CDR3aa: CASSLAARQGTRETQYF

v_gene: TRBV30
j_gene: TRBJ1-2
CDR3aa: CAWSQNVGYGYTF

v_gene: TRBV15
j_gene: TRBJ1-1
CDR3aa: CATSSRMNTEAFF

v_gene: TRBV9
j_gene: TRBJ1-1
CDR3aa: CASSADRGSTEAFF

v_gene: TRBV6-5
j_gene: TRBJ1-1
CDR3aa: CASSPREGGSTEAFF

v_gene: TRBV10-3
j_gene: TRBJ1-5
CDR3aa: CAISESGEAQHF

v_gene: TRBV7-2
j_gene: TRBJ1-1
CDR3aa: CASSLVRDTEAFF

v_gene: TRBV4-1
j_gene: TRBJ1-4
CDR3aa: CASSQGSSTNEKLFF

v_gene: TRBV14
j_gene: TRBJ1-2
CDR3aa: CASSHDSVYGYTF

v_gene: TRBV27
j_gene: TRBJ1-5
CDR3aa: CASSLGYSNQPQHF

v_gene: TRBV5-6
j_gene: TRBJ1-5
CDR3aa: CANITSQQRGESAPAF

v_gene: TRBV5-4
j_gene: TRBJ2-7
CDR3aa: CASSPTEGPYEQYF

v_gene: TRBV28
j_gene: TRBJ1-3
CDR3aa: CASSSGQPLSGNTIYF

v_gene: TRBV19
j_gene: TRBJ2-7
CDR3aa: CASSRNYEQYF

v_gene: TRBV28
j_gene: TRBJ1-1
CDR3aa: CASSSQGIFLSNTEAFF

v_gene: TRBV7-2
j_gene: TRBJ2-7
CDR3aa: CASSEKWPPYRQYF

v_gene: TRBV11-1
j_gene: TRBJ2-3
CDR3aa: CASSLMGQGFSTDTQYF

v_gene: TRBV28
j_gene: TRBJ2-6
CDR3aa: CASSFGGAGANVLTF

v_gene: TRBV28
j_gene: TRBJ1-5
CDR3aa: CASSSGGEGYQPQHF

v_gene: TRBV6-1
j_gene: TRBJ2-7
CDR3aa: CASSESGETYEQYF

v_gene: TRBV29-1
j_gene: TRBJ2-7
CDR3aa: CSVEDTRSSYEQYF

v_gene: TRBV28
j_gene: TRBJ1-2
CDR3aa: CASSLPGQGNYGYTF

v_gene: TRBV9
j_gene: TRBJ1-1
CDR3aa: CASSVATGGFHTEAFF

v_gene: TRBV29-1
j_gene: TRBJ1-2
CDR3aa: CSNAQGLGGGYTF

v_gene: TRBV5-1
j_gene: TRBJ1-4
CDR3aa: CASTRGFGEKLFF

v_gene: TRBV30
j_gene: TRBJ2-2
CDR3aa: CAWRLAGDTGELFF

v_gene: TRBV28
j_gene: TRBJ1-3
CDR3aa: CASSATETGNTIYF

v_gene: TRBV28
j_gene: TRBJ2-7
CDR3aa: CASSLGASQGFVYF

v_gene: TRBV5-1
j_gene: TRBJ2-3
CDR3aa: CASSVIDPSTDTQYF

v_gene: TRBV18
j_gene: TRBJ1-2
CDR3aa: CASSPGPNRILF

v_gene: TRBV7-9
j_gene: TRBJ2-1
CDR3aa: CASSPDYNEQFF

v_gene: TRBV5-6
j_gene: TRBJ1-2
CDR3aa: CASSWADINYGYTF

v_gene: TRBV5-4
j_gene: TRBJ1-2
CDR3aa: CASSQDRGTGYTF

v_gene: TRBV2
j_gene: TRBJ2-3
CDR3aa: CASSKHQGTDTQYF

v_gene: TRBV4-1
j_gene: TRBJ2-1
CDR3aa: CASSQEGGSRFYNEQFF

v_gene: TRBV11-2
j_gene: TRBJ1-1
CDR3aa: CASSTGGRTEAFF